Listed here are 18 T cell receptor beta chains from one sample, sequenced in a study of T cell responses to AZD1222 COVID-19 vaccine. The method was immunoSEQ multiplex PCR; TCRdb's version includes in-frame clones alone and lacks a portion of them. The table has approximately 120,000 clones, about nine tenths seen once. The material sequenced was peripheral blood, taken on day 0 of AZD1222 vaccination. These receptors all come from an adult in good health.

CDR3: CASTPGTSGSYEQYF. The CDR3 DNA sequence: TGTGCCAGCACCCCCGGTACTAGCGGCTCCTACGAGCAGTACTTC. The V and J genes are TRBV28 and TRBJ2-7; 8 bases match TRBD2. CDR3 length: 15 amino acids. The junction had 8 bases not matched to a gene; V was cut back by 7 bases and J by 0 bases. Germline V gives CDR1 MDHEN, CDR2 SYDVKM.

This clone was found a few times. This chain joins TRBV5-1 and TRBJ2-1; 10 nucleotides agree with TRBD1. Trimming cost V 4 bases and J 9 bases; bases outside gene matches: 10. Germline CDR1 reads SGHRS; CDR2 reads YFSETQ. The CDR3 runs 15 residues. CDR3 amino acids: CASSDSGQGVGEQFF. CDR3 nucleotide sequence: TGCGCCAGCAGCGACAGCGGACAGGGGGTCGGTGAGCAGTTCTTC.

This clone has only one observation. The same CDR3 arises from other DNA sequences in this sample as well. The rearrangement uses TRBV19 and TRBJ2-6; D is ambiguous. The germline V gene encodes CDR1 LNHDA and CDR2 SQIVND (reference sequence). CDR3 length equals 14 residues. V was cut by 5 bases and J by 0 bases, with 5 bases left in between. The CDR3 sequence is CASSVSSGANVLTF. The CDR3 region has the DNA TGTGCCAGTAGTGTGAGCTCTGGGGCCAACGTCCTGACTTTC.

V gene TRBV28 combines with J gene TRBJ2-2; TRBD1 is a possible D gene (6 bases). Germline CDR1 reads MDHEN; CDR2 reads SYDVKM. The germline V and J ends were trimmed by 5 bases and 2 bases, with 12 bases remaining between them. CDR3 length: 15 residues. CDR3: CASSPRQANTGELFF. In DNA form, the CDR3 reads TGTGCCAGCAGTCCGCGACAGGCAAACACCGGGGAGCTGTTTTTT.

The rearrangement uses TRBV11-2 and TRBJ1-1; D is ambiguous. Germline CDR1 is SGHAT and CDR2 is FQNNGV. This CDR3 is built from 13 residues. Deletions cut 1 base from V and 4 bases from J, with 7 bases between. The CDR3 sequence is CASSLGWGTEAFF. The CDR3 DNA reads TGTGCCAGCAGCTTAGGTTGGGGCACTGAAGCTTTCTTT.

The chain links TRBV5-4 to TRBJ2-1; D is unclear. Trimming took 3 bases from V and 7 from J, leaving 14 bases between them. This CDR3 region has 14 residues. Looked up from germline, CDR1 is SGHNT and CDR2 is YYREEE (reference sequence). This chain's CDR3 is CASSSPQRWNEQFF. CDR3 bases: TGTGCCAGCAGCTCCCCCCAGAGGTGGAATGAGCAGTTCTTC. Full variable domain (outside the CDR3, taken from reference TRBV5-4 and TRBJ2-1): ETGVTQSPTHLIKTRGQQVTLRCSSQSGHNTVSWYQQALGQGPQFIFQYYREEENGRGNFPPRFSGLQFPNYSSELNVNALELDDSALYLCASSSPQRWNEQFFGPGTRLTVL.

This chain links TRBV6-1 with TRBJ1-5, with 7 bases that match TRBD1. Looked up from germline, CDR1 is MNHNS and CDR2 is SASEGT. This CDR3 comprises 15 residues. Trimming took 3 bases from V and 1 from J; bases not matched to a gene: 3. In DNA form, the CDR3 reads TGTGCCAGCAGTGACAGGGGGGCGAGCAATCAGCCCCAGCATTTT. The encoded protein is CASSDRGASNQPQHF.

The chain employs TRBV2 and TRBJ2-4; no clear D. Trimming took 4 bases from V and 6 from J, leaving 10 bases between them. Per the germline V gene, CDR1 is SNHLY and CDR2 is FYNNEI. CDR3 length: 13 residues. The CDR3: CASSGGKGNIQYF. CDR3 nucleotides: TGTGCCAGCAGTGGCGGAAAGGGAAACATTCAGTACTTC.

V is TRBV6-6 and J is TRBJ1-2, with TRBD1 matching over 9 bases. Germline loops: CDR1 MNHNY, CDR2 SVGAGI (reference sequence). The CDR3 runs 14 residues. With 8 bases clipped from V and 4 bases from J, the junction kept 8 bases outside the gene matches. CDR3 residues: CASGRGQGFYGYTF. The CDR3 region has the DNA TGTGCCAGCGGCCGGGGACAGGGTTTCTATGGCTACACCTTC.

This chain links TRBV19 with TRBJ1-5; 7 nucleotides align to TRBD1. CDR3 length equals 14 residues. In germline, CDR1 is LNHDA, CDR2 SQIVND (reference sequence). After removal of 3 bases from V and 7 bases from J, the junction contained 6 bases not matched to a gene. This chain's CDR3 is CASSIQGGSQPQHF. CDR3 coding DNA: TGTGCCAGTAGTATCCAGGGGGGTTCACAGCCCCAGCATTTT.

The chain is built from TRBV7-9 and TRBJ1-4; 8 bases are shared with TRBD1. Germline CDR1 and CDR2: SEHNR and FQNEAQ (reference sequence). This CDR3 spans 15 amino acids. The V gene end was trimmed by 4 bases and the J gene end by 2 bases; junction bases not matched to a gene: 3. This CDR3 reads CASSWRQGTNEKLFF. CDR3 nucleotide sequence: TGTGCCAGCAGCTGGCGACAGGGGACTAATGAAAAACTGTTTTTT.

This clone has a single count. The rearrangement joins TRBV7-2 to TRBJ2-2; D may be TRBD2 (6 bases). Germline CDR1 reads SGHTA; CDR2 reads FQGNSA. V was clipped by 5 bases and J by 0 bases, with 7 bases between them. This CDR3 spans 14 amino acids. Written as DNA, the CDR3 is TGTGCCAGCAGCCGGGACTCGAACACCGGGGAGCTGTTTTTT. Its translation: CASSRDSNTGELFF.

This chain links TRBV27 with TRBJ2-7; TRBD1 matches at 8 bases. Germline CDR1 and CDR2: MNHEY and SMNVEV (reference sequence). This CDR3 comprises 14 residues. The V and J ends lost 3 bases and 0 bases, in that order; junction bases with no gene match: 1. The DNA of the CDR3 is TGTGCCAGCAGTTTGGGGACAGGCTCCTACGAGCAGTACTTC. Protein sequence: CASSLGTGSYEQYF.

This clone was observed once. The chain is built from TRBV25-1 and TRBJ2-5; D possibly matches TRBD1 or TRBD2 (5 bases each). V lost 2 bases to trimming and J lost 4 bases, with 5 bases between them. Looked up from germline, CDR1 is MGHDK and CDR2 is SYGVNS. The CDR3 is 12 amino acids. Here the CDR3 DNA reads TGTGCCAGCAGTGAAGGGGGAGAGACCCAGTACTTC. It is translated as CASSEGGETQYF.

The J gene is TRBJ2-7, the V gene TRBV6-2 or TRBV6-3; D tentatively reads TRBD1 or TRBD2 (6 bases each). Germline CDR1 MNHEY, CDR2 SVGEGT. CDR3 length equals 15 residues. The V and J ends lost 2 bases and 4 bases respectively, with 15 bases between them. CDR3 DNA sequence: TGTGCCAGCAGTTACCCCCTGGGGGGCGATTACGAGCAGTACTTC. Translation gives CASSYPLGGDYEQYF.

V and J are TRBV7-2 and TRBJ2-5; 8 bases are a match to TRBD1. Losses at the gene ends were 3 bases for V and 1 base for J; bases not matched to a gene: 4. Germline lookup yields CDR1 SGHTA and CDR2 FQGNSA. The length of the CDR3 is 15 residues. This CDR3 reads CASSFPGQGQETQYF. The CDR3 nucleotides are TGTGCCAGCAGCTTCCCCGGACAGGGCCAAGAGACCCAGTACTTC.

This chain links TRBV4-3 with TRBJ2-7, with D tentatively TRBD1 or TRBD2 (5 bases each). Trimming pared 3 bases from V and 6 bases from J, leaving 12 bases between. CDR3 length: 13 amino acids. The germline gives CDR1 LGHNA, CDR2 YSLEER. The CDR3 is CASSQTGTGEQYF. In DNA form, the CDR3 reads TGCGCCAGCAGCCAGACCGGGACCGGCGAGCAGTACTTC.

The chain combines TRBV5-1 with TRBJ2-6, with a possible D match to TRBD1 (6 bases). Germline V gene sequence: CDR1 SGHRS, CDR2 YFSETQ. This CDR3 contains 18 residues. The V end lost 2 bases, the J end lost 0 bases, and 15 bases lay between the germline ends. The CDR3, as DNA: TGCGCCAGCAGCTTCACAGGGTTTTCTAGCTCTGGGGCCAACGTCCTGACTTTC. Its translation: CASSFTGFSSSGANVLTF.